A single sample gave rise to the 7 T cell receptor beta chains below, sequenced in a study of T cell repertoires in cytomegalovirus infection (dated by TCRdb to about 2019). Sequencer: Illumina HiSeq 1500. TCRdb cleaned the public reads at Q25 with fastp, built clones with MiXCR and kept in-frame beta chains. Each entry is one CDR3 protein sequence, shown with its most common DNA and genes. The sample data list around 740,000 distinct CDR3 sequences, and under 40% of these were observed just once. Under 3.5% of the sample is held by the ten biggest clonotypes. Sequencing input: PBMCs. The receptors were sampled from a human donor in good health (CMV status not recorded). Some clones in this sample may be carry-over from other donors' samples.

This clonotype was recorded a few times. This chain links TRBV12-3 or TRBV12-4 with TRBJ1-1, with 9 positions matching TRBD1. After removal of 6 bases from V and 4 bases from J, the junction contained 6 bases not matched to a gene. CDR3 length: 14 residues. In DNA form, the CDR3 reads TGTGCCAGCAGCCAGACAGGGGGAGGCACTGAAGCTTTCTTT. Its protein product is CASSQTGGGTEAFF.

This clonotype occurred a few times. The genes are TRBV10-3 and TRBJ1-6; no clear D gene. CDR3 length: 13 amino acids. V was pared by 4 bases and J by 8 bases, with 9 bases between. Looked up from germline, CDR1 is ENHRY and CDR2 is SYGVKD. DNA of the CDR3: TGTGCCATCAGTGCCTCGGGGTATTCACCCCTCCACTTT. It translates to CAISASGYSPLHF.

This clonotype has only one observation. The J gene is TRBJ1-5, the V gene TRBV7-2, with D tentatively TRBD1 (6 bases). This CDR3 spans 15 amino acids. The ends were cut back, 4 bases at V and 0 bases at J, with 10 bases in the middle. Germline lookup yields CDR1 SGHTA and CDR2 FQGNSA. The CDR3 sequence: CASSWWTDSNQPQHF. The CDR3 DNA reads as TGTGCCAGCAGCTGGTGGACAGATAGCAATCAGCCCCAGCATTTT.

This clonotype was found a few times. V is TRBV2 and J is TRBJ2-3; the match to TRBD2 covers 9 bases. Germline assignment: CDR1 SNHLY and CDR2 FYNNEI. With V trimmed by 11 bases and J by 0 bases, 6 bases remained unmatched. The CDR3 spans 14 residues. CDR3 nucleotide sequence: TGTGCCGACCGGACTAGCGCCAGCACAGATACGCAGTATTTT. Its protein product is CADRTSASTDTQYF.

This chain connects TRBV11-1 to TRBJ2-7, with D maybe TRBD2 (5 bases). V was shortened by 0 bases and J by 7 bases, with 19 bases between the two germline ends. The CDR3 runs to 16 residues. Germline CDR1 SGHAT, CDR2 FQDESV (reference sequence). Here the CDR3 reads CASSLAGQARPGEQYF. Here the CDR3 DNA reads TGTGCCAGCAGCTTAGCTGGCCAGGCCCGTCCGGGGGAGCAGTACTTC. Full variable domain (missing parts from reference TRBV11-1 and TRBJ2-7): EAEVAQSPRYKITEKSQAVAFWCDPISGHATLYWYRQILGQGPELLVQFQDESVVDDSQLPKDRFSAERLKGVDSTLKIQPAELGDSAMYLCASSLAGQARPGEQYFGPGTRLTVT.

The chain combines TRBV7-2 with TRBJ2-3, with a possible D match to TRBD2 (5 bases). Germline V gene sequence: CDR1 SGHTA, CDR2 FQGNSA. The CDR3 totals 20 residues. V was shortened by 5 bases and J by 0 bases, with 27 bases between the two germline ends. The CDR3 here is CASSVVGQNLSGTSTDTQYF. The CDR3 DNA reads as TGTGCCAGCAGCGTAGTTGGGCAGAATTTAAGCGGAACTAGCACAGATACGCAGTATTTT.

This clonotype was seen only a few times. This CDR3 is CASSYRRGGQIGTDTQYF. The CDR3 region has the DNA TGTGCCAGCAGTTACCGGAGGGGGGGCCAAATCGGCACAGATACGCAGTATTTT. This chain connects TRBV6-6 to TRBJ2-3; D possibly corresponds to TRBD2 (7 bases). The V end was cut by 2 bases, the J end by 1 base, with 19 bases between. The CDR3 is 18 amino acids. In germline, CDR1 is MNHNY, CDR2 SVGAGI (reference sequence).